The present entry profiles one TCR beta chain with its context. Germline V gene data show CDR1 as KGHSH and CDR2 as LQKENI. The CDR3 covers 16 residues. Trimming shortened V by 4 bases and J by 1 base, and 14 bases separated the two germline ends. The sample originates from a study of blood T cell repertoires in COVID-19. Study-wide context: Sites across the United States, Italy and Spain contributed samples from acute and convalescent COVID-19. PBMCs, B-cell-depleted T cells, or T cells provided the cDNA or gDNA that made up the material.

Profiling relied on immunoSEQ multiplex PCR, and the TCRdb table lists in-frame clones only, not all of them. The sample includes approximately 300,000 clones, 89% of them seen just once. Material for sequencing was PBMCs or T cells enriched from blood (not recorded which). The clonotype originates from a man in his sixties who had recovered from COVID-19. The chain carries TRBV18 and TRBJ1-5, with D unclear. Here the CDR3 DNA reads TGTGCCAGCTCACGGACGACGGGAGGCAGCAATCAGCCCCAGCATTTT. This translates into CASSRTTGGSNQPQHF.